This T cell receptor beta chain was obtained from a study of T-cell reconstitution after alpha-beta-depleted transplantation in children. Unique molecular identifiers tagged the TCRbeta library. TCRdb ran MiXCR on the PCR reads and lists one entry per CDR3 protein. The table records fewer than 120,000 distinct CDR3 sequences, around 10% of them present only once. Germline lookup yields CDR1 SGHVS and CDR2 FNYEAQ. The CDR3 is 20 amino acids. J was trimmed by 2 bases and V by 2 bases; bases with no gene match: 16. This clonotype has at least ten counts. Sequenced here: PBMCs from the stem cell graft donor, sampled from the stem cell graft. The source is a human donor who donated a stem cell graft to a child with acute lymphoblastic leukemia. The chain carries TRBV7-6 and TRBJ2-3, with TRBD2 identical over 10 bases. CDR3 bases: TGTGCCAGCAGCTTATCTGGAACTGGGGAGACTAGCGGGTACACAGATACGCAGTATTTT. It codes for CASSLSGTGETSGYTDTQYF.